This T cell receptor beta chain comes out of a study of molecular identifiers for immune sequencing clone quantification. CD8+CD4-CCR7+CD45RA+ sorting gave the naive CD8 T cells. One entry per CDR3 protein, called by TCRdb with MiXCR from the PCR reads. The sample holds more than 550,000 distinct CDR3 sequences, about 25% seen once. This TCR was sampled from a human donor in good health. Some libraries in this study had Jurkat cell RNA spiked in. Sequencing was carried out using naive CD8+ T cells from blood, with Jurkat cell RNA spiked in. Subset given: FACS-sorted CD8+CD4-CCR7+CD45RA+ naive T cells.

CDR3 sequence: CASSIARTGELFF. The CDR3 region has the DNA TGTGCCAGTAGTATAGCGCGAACCGGGGAGCTGTTTTTT. The rearrangement joins TRBV19 to TRBJ2-2; D uncertain. The ends were cut back, 1 base at V and 5 bases at J, with 5 bases in the middle. The CDR3 is made up of 13 amino acids. The germline V gene encodes CDR1 LNHDA and CDR2 SQIVND (reference sequence).